The T cell receptor (beta chain) under discussion was sequenced for a study of early T cells in non-severe SARS-CoV-2 infection. V lost 0 bases to trimming and J lost 4 bases, with 12 bases between them. The CDR3 runs 15 residues. Germline CDR1 and CDR2: LGHNA and YSLEER. This clonotype was detected many times. Molecules of cDNA were individually given unique molecular identifiers that were attached to them. TCRdb used MiXCR to reprocess the 5' RACE reads, holding one entry per CDR3 protein. This sample has around 44,000 distinct CDR3 sequences, with 7% to 9% found just once. This chain links TRBV4-3 with TRBJ1-1; D might be TRBD1 (5 bases). This receptor was obtained from an adult who was a healthcare worker with PCR-confirmed SARS-CoV-2 infection or an uninfected control (not recorded which). The sample taken for sequencing was whole blood. In nucleotides, the CDR3 is TGCGCCAGCAGCCAAGATTTTGCAGGGAGCACTGAAGCTTTCTTT. It yields the protein CASSQDFAGSTEAFF.